Below, 10 T cell receptor beta chains from the same sample are listed, as sequenced in a study of T cells in Graves' hyperthyroidism and ophthalmopathy. Amplified regions were TCR beta CDR3 sequences from RNA transcripts. Carried out on the TCR CDR3, a first-round RT-PCR used the HTBI primer set. Each CDR3 protein is one row after TCRdb ran MiXCR on the multiplex PCR reads. The data contain about 720,000 distinct CDR3 sequences, around 19% of them singletons. Sequenced sample: blood. Source of these receptors: a woman aged 45-65 years with Graves' hyperthyroidism that later progressed to Graves' ophthalmopathy.

This clonotype was counted a few times. The chain uses TRBV24-1 and TRBJ2-2; D gene ambiguous. The better agreement between TRBJ1-1 and the DNA end casts doubt on the J call. CDR3 length equals 14 residues. CDR1 is KGHDR and CDR2 is SFDVKD in the germline V gene. CDR3 sequence reads: CATSDQGIVRGAFF. The CDR3 DNA follows: TGTGCCACCAGTGACCAAGGGATAGTTCGGGGAGCTTTCTTT.

The chain combines TRBV18 with TRBJ1-6; tentative D call: TRBD1 (5 bases). Trimming took 1 base from V and 6 from J, leaving 10 bases between them. Germline V gene lookup returns CDR1 KGHSH and CDR2 LQKENI. This CDR3 contains 15 residues. DNA of the CDR3: TGTGCCAGCTCACCACTGGGGGAGGGTAATTCACCCCTCCACTTT. Amino acids: CASSPLGEGNSPLHF.

This chain uses TRBV4-1 with TRBJ2-7; perhaps TRBD1 as D (6 bases). CDR3 length equals 14 residues. CDR1 MGHRA and CDR2 YSYEKL come from the germline V gene. Trimming took off 1 base at V and 3 bases at J, with 10 bases between the two ends. CDR3 residues: CASSQGQELYEQYF. CDR3 coding DNA: TGCGCCAGCAGCCAAGGACAGGAACTCTACGAGCAGTACTTC.

This chain joins TRBV7-3 and TRBJ1-1; D ambiguous. CDR1 and CDR2 (germline): SGHTA, FQGTGA. The CDR3 has 16 amino acids. Trimming removed 2 bases at V and 3 bases at J, with 16 bases between. CDR3 bases: TGTGCCAGCAGCTTATTACCGGGTCTCAAAGACACTGAAGCTTTCTTT. It yields the protein CASSLLPGLKDTEAFF.

This clonotype was picked up many times. The V and J genes are TRBV11-2 and TRBJ2-7; TRBD2 might be the D (5 bases). Deletions cut 4 bases from V and 3 bases from J, with 19 bases between. The germline V gene has CDR1 SGHAT and CDR2 FQNNGV. The CDR3 is made up of 16 amino acids. This CDR3 reads CASSSLKGTDYYEQYF. In DNA, the CDR3 is TGTGCCAGCAGCTCCCTTAAGGGAACTGACTACTACGAGCAGTACTTC.

The chain employs TRBV9 and TRBJ1-2; D is unclear. This CDR3 region has 15 residues. Germline CDR1 and CDR2: SGDLS and YYNGEE. Trimming took 0 bases from V and 0 from J, leaving 9 bases between them. The CDR3 bases are TGTGCCAGCAGCGTAGTAACGCGAGCTAACTATGGCTACACCTTC. Translating gives CASSVVTRANYGYTF. The full variable domain, with the rest looked up from reference TRBV9 and TRBJ1-2, is DSGVTQTPKHLITATGQRVTLRCSPRSGDLSVYWYQQSLDQGLQFLIQYYNGEERAKGNILERFSAQQFPDLHSELNLSSLELGDSALYFCASSVVTRANYGYTFGSGTRLTVV.

In its sample, this clonotype was seen a few times. The genes are TRBV12-3 or TRBV12-4 and TRBJ1-4, with 7 bases identical to TRBD1. This CDR3 spans 15 amino acids. With V trimmed by 5 bases and J by 5 bases, 8 bases remained unmatched. The CDR3 DNA sequence: TGTGCCAGCAGTGGGGGGGGACAGAGAAATGAAAAACTGTTTTTT. Residues: CASSGGGQRNEKLFF.

The rearrangement joins TRBV18 to TRBJ2-6; D remains unclear. This CDR3 spans 14 amino acids. Trimming left V 8 bases short and J 2 bases short, with 10 bases between. Germline V gene sequence: CDR1 KGHSH, CDR2 LQKENI. The CDR3 loop is CASTPSPGANVLTF. In DNA form, the CDR3 reads TGTGCCAGCACCCCATCTCCTGGGGCCAACGTCCTGACTTTC.

There are many counts of this clonotype. J is TRBJ2-3 and V is TRBV24-1, with D perhaps TRBD1 (5 bases). The CDR3 is 15 amino acids. Trimming took 3 bases from V and 1 from J, leaving 10 bases between them. CDR1 and CDR2 (germline): KGHDR, SFDVKD. The CDR3 sequence: CATSDAETGTDTQYF. The CDR3, as DNA: TGTGCCACCAGTGATGCTGAGACAGGCACAGATACGCAGTATTTT.

In this sample, this clonotype turned up a few times. The chain recombines TRBV3-1 with TRBJ1-6, with D unresolved. Germline CDR1 reads LGHDT; CDR2 reads YNNKEL (reference sequence). The CDR3 covers 16 residues. V was cut by 1 base and J by 0 bases, with 7 bases left in between. CDR3 in DNA: TGTGCCAGCAGCCAAGGGCCGGACTCCTATAATTCACCCCTCCACTTT. Amino acids: CASSQGPDSYNSPLHF.